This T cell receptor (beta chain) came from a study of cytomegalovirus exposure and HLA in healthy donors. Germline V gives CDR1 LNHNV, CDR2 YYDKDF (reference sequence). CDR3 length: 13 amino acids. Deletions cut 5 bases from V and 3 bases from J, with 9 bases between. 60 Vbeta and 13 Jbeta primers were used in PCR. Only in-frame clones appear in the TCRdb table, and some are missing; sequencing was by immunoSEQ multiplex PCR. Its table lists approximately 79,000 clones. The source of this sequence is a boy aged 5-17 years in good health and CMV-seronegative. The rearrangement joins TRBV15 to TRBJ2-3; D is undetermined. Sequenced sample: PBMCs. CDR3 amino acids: CATSEIRTDTQYF. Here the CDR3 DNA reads TGTGCCACCAGCGAGATCCGAACAGATACGCAGTATTTT.